This T cell receptor (beta chain) was profiled in a study of T cells after yellow fever vaccination. By 5'RACE template switching, TCR cDNA was produced, with a universal primer site and UMIs added in the process. TCRdb passed the 5' RACE reads through MiXCR, listing each CDR3 protein once. The sample has approximately 600,000 distinct CDR3 sequences, roughly an eighth seen once. The junction had 6 bases not matched to a gene; V was cut back by 0 bases and J by 0 bases. Germline CDR1 and CDR2: SGHRS and YFSETQ. This CDR3 region has 18 residues. The chain carries TRBV5-1 and TRBJ2-5; 12 bases match TRBD2. This specimen consisted of PBMCs, obtained on the day of the yellow fever booster vaccination. This TCR was recovered from a man aged 25-45 years who received the YFV17D yellow fever vaccine. CDR3: CASSLGLAGVMYQETQYF. The CDR3 DNA reads TGCGCCAGCAGCTTGGGACTAGCGGGAGTAATGTACCAAGAGACCCAGTACTTC.